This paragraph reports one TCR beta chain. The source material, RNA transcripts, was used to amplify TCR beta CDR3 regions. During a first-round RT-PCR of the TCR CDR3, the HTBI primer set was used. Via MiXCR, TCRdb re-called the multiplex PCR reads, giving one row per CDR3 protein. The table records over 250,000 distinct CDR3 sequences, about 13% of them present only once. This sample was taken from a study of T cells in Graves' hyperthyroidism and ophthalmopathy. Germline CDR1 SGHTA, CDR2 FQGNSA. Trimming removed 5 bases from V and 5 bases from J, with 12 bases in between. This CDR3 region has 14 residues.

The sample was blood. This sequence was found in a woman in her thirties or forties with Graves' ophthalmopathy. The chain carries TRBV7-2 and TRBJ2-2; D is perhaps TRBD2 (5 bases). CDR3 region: CASSIERLTGELFF. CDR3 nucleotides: TGTGCCAGCAGCATCGAGCGGTTAACCGGGGAGCTGTTTTTT.